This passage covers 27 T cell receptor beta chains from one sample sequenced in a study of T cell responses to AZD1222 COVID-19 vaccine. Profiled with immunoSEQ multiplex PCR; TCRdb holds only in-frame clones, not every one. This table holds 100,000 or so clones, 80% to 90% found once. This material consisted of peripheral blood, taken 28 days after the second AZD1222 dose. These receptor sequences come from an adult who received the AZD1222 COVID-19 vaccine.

CDR3 sequence (DNA): TGCGCCAGCAGCCAGTCGGGACTAGTTGGCGACGAGCAGTACTTC. It is translated as CASSQSGLVGDEQYF. The chain employs TRBV4-1 and TRBJ2-7; 8 bases line up with TRBD2. The J segment lost 5 bases and the V segment lost 3 bases, leaving 9 bases of the junction unmatched. From germline, CDR1 is MGHRA and CDR2 YSYEKL. CDR3 length: 15 amino acids.

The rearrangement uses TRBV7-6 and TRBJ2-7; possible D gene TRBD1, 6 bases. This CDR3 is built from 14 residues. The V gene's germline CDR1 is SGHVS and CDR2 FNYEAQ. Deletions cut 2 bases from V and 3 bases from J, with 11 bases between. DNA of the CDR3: TGTGCCAGCAGCTTACAGGACAGCGGCTACGAGCAGTACTTC. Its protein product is CASSLQDSGYEQYF.

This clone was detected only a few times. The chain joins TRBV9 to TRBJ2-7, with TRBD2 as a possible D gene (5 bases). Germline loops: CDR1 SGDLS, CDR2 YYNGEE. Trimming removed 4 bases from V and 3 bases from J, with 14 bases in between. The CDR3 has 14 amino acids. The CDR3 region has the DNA TGTGCCAGCAGCCCGACGGTCGGGGACTACGAGCAGTACTTC. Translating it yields CASSPTVGDYEQYF. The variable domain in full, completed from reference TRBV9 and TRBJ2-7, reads DSGVTQTPKHLITATGQRVTLRCSPRSGDLSVYWYQQSLDQGLQFLIQYYNGEERAKGNILERFSAQQFPDLHSELNLSSLELGDSALYFCASSPTVGDYEQYFGPGTRLTVT.

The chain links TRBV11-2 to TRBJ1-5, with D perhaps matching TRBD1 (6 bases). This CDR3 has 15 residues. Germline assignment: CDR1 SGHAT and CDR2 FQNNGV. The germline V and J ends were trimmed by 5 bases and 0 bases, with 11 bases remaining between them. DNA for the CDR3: TGTGCCAGCAGCATAGGGACACTTAGCAATCAGCCCCAGCATTTT. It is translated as CASSIGTLSNQPQHF.

CDR3 loop: CASRHSAAGQVNTGELFF. In DNA, the CDR3 is TGTGCCAGCAGACATTCCGCCGCGGGACAGGTGAACACCGGGGAGCTGTTTTTT. The rearrangement uses TRBV21-1 and TRBJ2-2; TRBD1 is taken as the D call from the table, unchecked against the DNA. TRBV21-1 is recorded as a pseudogene. The CDR3 covers 18 residues.

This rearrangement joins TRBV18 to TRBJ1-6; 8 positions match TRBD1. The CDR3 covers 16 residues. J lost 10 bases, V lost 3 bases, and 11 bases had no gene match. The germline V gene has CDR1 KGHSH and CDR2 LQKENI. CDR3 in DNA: TGTGCCAGCTCACCCGCCTCAGGACAGGGTGGCTCACCCCTCCACTTT. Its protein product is CASSPASGQGGSPLHF.

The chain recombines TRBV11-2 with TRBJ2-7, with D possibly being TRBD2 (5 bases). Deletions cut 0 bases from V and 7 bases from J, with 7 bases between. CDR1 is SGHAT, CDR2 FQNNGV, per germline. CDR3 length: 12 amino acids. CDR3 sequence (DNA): TGTGCCAGCAGCTTAGACTCGGGAGAGCAGTACTTC. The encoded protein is CASSLDSGEQYF.

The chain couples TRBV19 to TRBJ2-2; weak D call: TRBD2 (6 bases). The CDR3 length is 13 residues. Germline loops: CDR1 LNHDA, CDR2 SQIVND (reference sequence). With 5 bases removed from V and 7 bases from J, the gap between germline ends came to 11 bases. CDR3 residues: CASSVTGGGELFF. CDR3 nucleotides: TGTGCCAGTAGTGTAACCGGGGGCGGGGAGCTGTTTTTT.

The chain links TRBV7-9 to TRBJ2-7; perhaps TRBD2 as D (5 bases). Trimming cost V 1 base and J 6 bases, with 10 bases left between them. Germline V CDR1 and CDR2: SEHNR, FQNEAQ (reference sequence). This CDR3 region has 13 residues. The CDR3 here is CASSLEVGVEQYF. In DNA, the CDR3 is TGTGCCAGCAGCTTAGAGGTGGGAGTCGAGCAGTACTTC.

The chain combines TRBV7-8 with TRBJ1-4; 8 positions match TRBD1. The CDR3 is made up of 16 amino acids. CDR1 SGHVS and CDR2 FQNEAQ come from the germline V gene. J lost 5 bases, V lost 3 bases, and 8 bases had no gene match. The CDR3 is CASSFRPGQVNEKLFF. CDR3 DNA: TGTGCCAGCAGCTTTAGACCGGGACAGGTGAATGAAAAACTGTTTTTT.

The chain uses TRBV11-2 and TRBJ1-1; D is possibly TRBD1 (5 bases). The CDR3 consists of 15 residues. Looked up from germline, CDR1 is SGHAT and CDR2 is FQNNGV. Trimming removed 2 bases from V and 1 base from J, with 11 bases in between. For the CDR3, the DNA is TGTGCCAGCAGCTTACAGGGCGCACCGAACACTGAAGCTTTCTTT. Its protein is CASSLQGAPNTEAFF. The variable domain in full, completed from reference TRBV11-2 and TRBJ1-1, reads EAGVAQSPRYKIIEKRQSVAFWCNPISGHATLYWYQQILGQGPKLLIQFQNNGVVDDSQLPKDRFSAERLKGVDSTLKIQPAKLEDSAVYLCASSLQGAPNTEAFFGQGTRLTVV.

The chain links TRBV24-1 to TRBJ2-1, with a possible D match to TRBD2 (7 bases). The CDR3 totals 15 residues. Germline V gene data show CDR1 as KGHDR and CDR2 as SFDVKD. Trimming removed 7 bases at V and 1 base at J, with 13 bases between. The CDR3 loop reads CATSDGGRSYNEQFF. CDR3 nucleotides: TGTGCCACCAGCGACGGGGGGCGGTCCTACAATGAGCAGTTCTTC.

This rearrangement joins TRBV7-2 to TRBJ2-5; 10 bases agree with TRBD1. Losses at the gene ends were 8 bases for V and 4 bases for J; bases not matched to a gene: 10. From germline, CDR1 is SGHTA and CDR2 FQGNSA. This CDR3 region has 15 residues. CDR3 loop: CASALSGTGVETQYF. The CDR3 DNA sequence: TGTGCCAGCGCATTATCTGGGACAGGGGTAGAGACCCAGTACTTC.

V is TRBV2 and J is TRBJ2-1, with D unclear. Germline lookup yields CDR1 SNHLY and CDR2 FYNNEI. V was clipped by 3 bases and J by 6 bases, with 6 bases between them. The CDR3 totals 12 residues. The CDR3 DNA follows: TGTGCCAGCAGTGAGGGTGGCAATGAGCAGTTCTTC. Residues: CASSEGGNEQFF.

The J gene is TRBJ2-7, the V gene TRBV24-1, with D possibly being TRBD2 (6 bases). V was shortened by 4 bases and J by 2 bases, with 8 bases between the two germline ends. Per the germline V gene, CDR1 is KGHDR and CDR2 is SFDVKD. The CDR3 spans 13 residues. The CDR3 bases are TGTGCCACCAGTGACGGGGGAGCCTACGAGCAGTACTTC. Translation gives CATSDGGAYEQYF.

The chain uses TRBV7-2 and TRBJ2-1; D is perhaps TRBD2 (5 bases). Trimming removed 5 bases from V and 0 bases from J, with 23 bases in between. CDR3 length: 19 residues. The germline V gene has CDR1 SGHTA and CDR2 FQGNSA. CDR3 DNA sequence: TGTGCCAGCAGCCTAAGGGCAAGAGATGGAGGCCGCTCCTACAATGAGCAGTTCTTC. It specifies CASSLRARDGGRSYNEQFF.

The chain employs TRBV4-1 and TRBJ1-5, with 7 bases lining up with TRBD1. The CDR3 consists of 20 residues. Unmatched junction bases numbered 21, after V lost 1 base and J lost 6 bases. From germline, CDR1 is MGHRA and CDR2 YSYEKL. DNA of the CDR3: TGCGCCAGCAGCCAAGTCACGAGGGGGCGCCCCCTTTCATCAGGTCAGCCCCAGCATTTT. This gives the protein CASSQVTRGRPLSSGQPQHF.

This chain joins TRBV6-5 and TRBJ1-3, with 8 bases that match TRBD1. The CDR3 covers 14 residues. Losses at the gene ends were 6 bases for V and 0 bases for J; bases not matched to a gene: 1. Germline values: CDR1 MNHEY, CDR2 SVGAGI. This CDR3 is CASRGQASGNTIYF. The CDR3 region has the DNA TGTGCCAGCAGGGGACAGGCCTCTGGAAACACCATATATTTT.

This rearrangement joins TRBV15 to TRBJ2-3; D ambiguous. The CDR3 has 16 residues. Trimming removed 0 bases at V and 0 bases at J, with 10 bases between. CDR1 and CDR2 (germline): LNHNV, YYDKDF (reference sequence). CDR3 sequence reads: CATSRDKAPSTDTQYF. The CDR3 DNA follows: TGTGCCACCAGCAGAGATAAAGCGCCTAGCACAGATACGCAGTATTTT.

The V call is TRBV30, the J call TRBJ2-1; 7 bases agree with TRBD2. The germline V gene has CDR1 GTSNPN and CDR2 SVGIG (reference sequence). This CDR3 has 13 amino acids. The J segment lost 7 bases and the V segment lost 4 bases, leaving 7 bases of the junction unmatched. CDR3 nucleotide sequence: TGTGCCTGGAAAGCGGGACGGGTAAATGAGCAGTTCTTC. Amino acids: CAWKAGRVNEQFF.

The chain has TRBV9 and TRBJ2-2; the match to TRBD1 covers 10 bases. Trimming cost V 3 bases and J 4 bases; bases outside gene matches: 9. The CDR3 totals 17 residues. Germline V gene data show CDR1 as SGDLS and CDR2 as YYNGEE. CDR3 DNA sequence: TGTGCCAGCAGCGCTCGACCGGGACAGGGGTTCACCGGGGAGCTGTTTTTT. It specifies CASSARPGQGFTGELFF.

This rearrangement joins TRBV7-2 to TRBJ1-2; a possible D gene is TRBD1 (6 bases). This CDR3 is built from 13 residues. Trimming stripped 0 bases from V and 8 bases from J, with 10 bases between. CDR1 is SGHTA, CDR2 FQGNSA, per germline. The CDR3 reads CASSLAGGPGYTF. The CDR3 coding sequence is TGTGCCAGCAGCTTAGCTGGGGGGCCGGGCTACACCTTC.

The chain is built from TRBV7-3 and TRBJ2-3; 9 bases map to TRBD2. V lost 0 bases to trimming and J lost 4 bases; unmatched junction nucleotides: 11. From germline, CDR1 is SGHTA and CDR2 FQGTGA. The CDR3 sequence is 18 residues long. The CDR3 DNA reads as TGTGCCAGCAGCTTAACGGCGGTTAGCGGGAGTTATGCAGATACGCAGTATTTT. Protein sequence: CASSLTAVSGSYADTQYF. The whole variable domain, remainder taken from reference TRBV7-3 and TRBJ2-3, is GAGVSQTPSNKVTEKGKYVELRCDPISGHTALYWYRQSLGQGPEFLIYFQGTGAADDSGLPNDRFFAVRPEGSVSTLKIQRTERGDSAVYLCASSLTAVSGSYADTQYFGPGTRLTVL.

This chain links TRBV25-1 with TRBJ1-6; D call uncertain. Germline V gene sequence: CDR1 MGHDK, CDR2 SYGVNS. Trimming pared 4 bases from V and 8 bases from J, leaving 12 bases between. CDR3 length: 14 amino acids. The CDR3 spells CASSGPTRDSPLHF. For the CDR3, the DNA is TGTGCCAGCAGTGGGCCTACCCGGGATTCACCCCTCCACTTT.

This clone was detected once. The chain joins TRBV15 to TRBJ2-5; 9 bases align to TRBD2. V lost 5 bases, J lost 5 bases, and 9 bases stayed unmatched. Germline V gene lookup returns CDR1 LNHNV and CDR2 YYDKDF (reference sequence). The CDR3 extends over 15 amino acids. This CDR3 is CATSSYSGSEETQYF. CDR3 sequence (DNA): TGTGCCACCAGCTCTTATAGCGGGAGCGAGGAGACCCAGTACTTC.

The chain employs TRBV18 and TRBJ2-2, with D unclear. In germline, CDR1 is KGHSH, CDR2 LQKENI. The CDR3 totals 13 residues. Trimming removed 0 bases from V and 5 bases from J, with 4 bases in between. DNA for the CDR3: TGTGCCAGCTCACCACCCCTAACCGGGGAGCTGTTTTTT. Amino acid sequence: CASSPPLTGELFF.

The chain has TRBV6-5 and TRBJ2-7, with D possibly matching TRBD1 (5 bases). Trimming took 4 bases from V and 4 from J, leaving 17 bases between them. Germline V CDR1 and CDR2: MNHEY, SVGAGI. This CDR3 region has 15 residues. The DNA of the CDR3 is TGTGCCAGCAGTTTGGATCAGGGCTTATCGTACGAGCAGTACTTC. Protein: CASSLDQGLSYEQYF.